A single sample is the source of the 4 T cell receptor beta chains below, sequenced in a study of T cells in Graves' hyperthyroidism and ophthalmopathy. Amplification targeted TCR beta CDR3 regions from RNA transcripts. Researchers ran a first-round RT-PCR on the TCR CDR3 using the HTBI primer set. TCRdb re-derived calls from the multiplex PCR reads in MiXCR, one entry per CDR3 protein. The data show around 250,000 distinct CDR3 sequences, just over 14% seen once. The specimen sequenced was blood. The source of these receptors is a woman aged 40 to 55 with Graves' hyperthyroidism that later progressed to Graves' ophthalmopathy.

This clonotype has a count of ten or more. In DNA form, the CDR3 reads TGTGCCAGCAGCCAACAGGGAGGGGGCACTGAAGCTTTCTTT. The encoded protein is CASSQQGGGTEAFF. The J gene is TRBJ1-1, the V gene TRBV3-1; possibly TRBD1 for D (6 bases). CDR1 LGHDT and CDR2 YNNKEL come from the germline V gene (reference sequence). V lost 2 bases and J 4 bases, leaving 11 bases between the germline ends. CDR3 length equals 14 residues.

The sample holds many counts of this clonotype. The chain joins TRBV6-1 to TRBJ1-1; no firm D call. This CDR3 has 13 residues. CDR1 and CDR2 (germline): MNHNS, SASEGT. V lost 3 bases, J lost 6 bases, and 11 bases lay in between. CDR3 residues: CASSEWEGPEAFF. The CDR3 bases are TGTGCCAGCAGTGAGTGGGAAGGTCCTGAAGCTTTCTTT.

This clonotype was detected ten times or more. V is TRBV12-3 or TRBV12-4 and J is TRBJ2-4; the match to TRBD1 covers 9 bases. The length of the CDR3 is 15 residues. Trimming cost V 3 bases and J 7 bases; bases outside gene matches: 7. The CDR3 DNA sequence: TGTGCCAGCAGTTTGGACAGGGGAGGATGGAACATTCAGTACTTC. This gives the protein CASSLDRGGWNIQYF.

This clonotype was found a few times. The chain has TRBV10-3 and TRBJ2-5, with a tentative D call TRBD2 (6 bases). The germline CDR1 and CDR2 sequences are ENHRY and SYGVKD. CDR3 size: 14 residues. The V gene lost 4 bases and the J gene lost 1 base, with 10 bases spanning the gap. The CDR3 DNA reads as TGTGCCATCAGTGTTCGGGAGACCCAAGAGACCCAGTACTTC. Protein sequence: CAISVRETQETQYF.